The entry below gives a single TCR beta chain sequence along with its context. This sample is drawn from a study of CD8 T cells in ankylosing spondylitis. The V gene's germline CDR1 is SGHRS and CDR2 YFSETQ. The CDR3 extends over 17 amino acids. Losses at the gene ends were 2 bases for V and 2 bases for J; bases not matched to a gene: 13. MiXCR, applied by TCRdb to the 5' RACE reads, yields one record per CDR3 protein. The sample holds 250,000 to 400,000 distinct CDR3 sequences, 9.5% to 13% seen once. This receptor was obtained from a female donor with ankylosing spondylitis or in good health (not recorded which). V usage is TRBV5-1 and J usage is TRBJ2-7; 7 bases line up with TRBD1. The sequenced material came from blood, either unsorted or a sorted T cell fraction (not recorded which). CDR3 sequence: CASSFGQVSDSAYEQYF. The CDR3 region has the DNA TGCGCCAGCAGCTTTGGACAGGTCAGCGACTCGGCCTACGAGCAGTACTTC.